Described below is a single T cell receptor beta chain sequence and its context. This sample stems from a study of cytomegalovirus exposure and HLA in healthy donors. The PCR made use of 60 Vbeta and 13 Jbeta primers. Method: immunoSEQ multiplex PCR; TCRdb's copy keeps in-frame clones and lacks some. The sample consists of about 160,000 clones, less than 85% of them appearing once. This CDR3 comprises 15 residues. The V and J ends lost 1 base and 9 bases respectively, with 16 bases between them. The germline V gene has CDR1 MNHNS and CDR2 SASEGT. The receptor was isolated from a man aged 50-60 years in good health and CMV-seropositive. Sequencing was done on a sample of PBMCs. The chain carries TRBV6-1 and TRBJ1-5, with D maybe TRBD1 (5 bases). The CDR3 DNA follows: TGTGCCAGCAGTGAAGGGGTAACAGGAGTACGGCCCCAGCATTTT. This encodes CASSEGVTGVRPQHF.